This is a list of T cell receptor beta chains from one sample in a study of identifying expanded T cells in peripheral blood. Assay: immunoSEQ multiplex PCR; the TCRdb copy retains only in-frame clones and omits some. In the table there are some 120,000 clones, more than 80% of which are singletons. The specimen was blood. These receptors were collected from a person between 18 and 75 years old in good health. Each CDR3 is given with its conserved first and last residue. D genes are given only for firm matches. Only part of the rows carry a size: once, few, many, or a class if the clone is expanded.

V gene	D gene	J gene	clone size	CDR3 protein	CDR3 DNA
TRBV10-3	-	TRBJ2-7	-	CAAAAVSDEQYF	TGTGCCGCCGCCGCGGTATCGGACGAGCAGTACTTC
TRBV27	-	TRBJ2-1	-	CASSFSRVNEQFF	TGTGCCAGCAGTTTTAGCAGGGTGAATGAGCAGTTCTTC
TRBV7-9	TRBD1	TRBJ1-2	-	CASSFTPSGQLYGYTF	TGTGCCAGCAGCTTTACCCCTTCGGGACAGCTCTATGGCTACACCTTC
TRBV2	-	TRBJ2-6	-	CASSDQGWSGANVLTF	TGTGCCAGCAGTGACCAGGGATGGTCTGGGGCCAACGTCCTGACTTTC
TRBV6-1	-	TRBJ1-5	-	CASRGRAGNQPQHF	TGTGCCAGCAGGGGACGGGCGGGCAATCAGCCCCAGCATTTT
TRBV7-2	-	TRBJ1-2	few	CASSLVTGTGYGYTF	TGTGCCAGCAGCTTAGTTACAGGGACCGGCTATGGCTACACCTTC
TRBV7-9	-	TRBJ1-3	-	CASTSRGGSSGNTIYF	TGTGCCAGCACAAGCCGAGGGGGATCCTCTGGAAACACCATATATTTT
TRBV2	-	TRBJ2-7	-	CASSEASGTLNEQYF	TGTGCCAGCAGTGAAGCGTCTGGTACCTTAAACGAGCAGTACTTC
TRBV1	-	TRBJ2-5	-	CTSSQGKCLAGNQETQYF	TGCACCAGCAGCCAAGGAAAGTGTCTAGCGGGGAATCAAGAGACCCAGTACTTC
TRBV4-3	-	TRBJ2-3	-	CASSLQPRTDTSTDTQYF	TGCGCCAGCAGCCTACAGCCCCGGACAGACACTAGCACAGATACGCAGTATTTT
TRBV6-6	-	TRBJ2-7	few	CASRPGTPYEQYF	TGTGCCAGCAGACCCGGGACACCGTACGAGCAGTACTTC
TRBV2	TRBD1	TRBJ1-1	-	CASLGDRLNTEAFF	TGTGCCAGCCTCGGGGACAGACTGAACACTGAAGCTTTCTTT
TRBV10-3	-	TRBJ1-2	-	CAISGIIYGPSAYGYTF	TGTGCCATCAGTGGGATTATCTATGGCCCTAGTGCCTATGGCTACACCTTC
TRBV7-9	-	TRBJ1-2	-	CASSLTHPNYGYTF	TGTGCCAGCAGCCTCACCCACCCTAACTATGGCTACACCTTC
TRBV13	TRBD1	TRBJ2-1	once	CASSSETGGSDNEQFF	TGTGCCAGCAGCTCTGAGACAGGGGGAAGCGACAATGAGCAGTTCTTC
TRBV5-6	-	TRBJ1-2	-	CASSLYWGNYGYTF	TGTGCCAGCAGCTTGTATTGGGGGAACTATGGCTACACCTTC
TRBV19	TRBD2	TRBJ2-3	-	CASSRGLGADTQYF	TGTGCCAGTAGTCGGGGACTAGGAGCAGATACGCAGTATTTT
TRBV11-2	-	TRBJ2-1	-	CASSLDLLVGYKDNEQFF	TGTGCCAGCAGCTTAGACTTATTAGTTGGGTACAAAGACAATGAGCAGTTCTTC
TRBV11-2	-	TRBJ2-2	-	CASSSWVDVDTGELFF	TGTGCCAGCAGCTCATGGGTTGACGTGGACACCGGGGAGCTGTTTTTT
TRBV6-1	-	TRBJ1-3	-	CASSELERGNTIYF	TGTGCCAGCAGTGAACTAGAGAGGGGAAACACCATATATTTT
TRBV5-1	-	TRBJ2-5	-	CASRGPNEETQYF	TGCGCCAGCAGAGGACCAAATGAGGAGACCCAGTACTTC
TRBV28	-	TRBJ2-3	-	CATDTQYF	TGTGCCACCGATACGCAGTATTTT
TRBV6-6	-	TRBJ2-1	-	CASRGPSSYNEQFF	TGTGCCAGCAGGGGCCCTAGCTCCTACAATGAGCAGTTCTTC
TRBV14	-	TRBJ1-6	-	CASSPDWVNNSPLHF	TGTGCCAGCAGCCCCGATTGGGTAAACAATTCACCCCTCCACTTT
TRBV19	TRBD1	TRBJ1-6	-	CASNPSTGGNSPLHF	TGTGCCAGTAATCCGTCGACAGGGGGCAATTCACCCCTCCACTTT
TRBV9	TRBD1	TRBJ2-7	-	CASSVGVTGSYEQYF	TGTGCCAGCAGCGTAGGAGTGACAGGGAGCTACGAGCAGTACTTC
TRBV13	TRBD1	TRBJ1-5	-	CASSSRKTGGEEPQHF	TGTGCCAGCAGCTCGAGAAAGACAGGGGGTGAGGAGCCCCAGCATTTT
TRBV11-1	-	TRBJ1-6	-	CASSIRGNNSPLHF	TGTGCCAGCAGCATCAGGGGTAATAATTCACCCCTCCACTTT
TRBV7-6	TRBD1	TRBJ2-7	few	CASSPGSGTGKSEQYF	TGTGCCAGCAGCCCAGGTTCCGGGACAGGGAAAAGCGAGCAGTACTTC
TRBV6-6	-	TRBJ1-5	-	CASSARNNSNQPQHF	TGTGCCAGCAGTGCCAGAAATAATAGCAATCAGCCCCAGCATTTT
TRBV30	-	TRBJ2-7	-	CAWSKGTVYEQYF	TGTGCCTGGAGTAAGGGTACAGTGTACGAGCAGTACTTC
TRBV9	TRBD1	TRBJ1-5	-	CASSPQGGGTQPQHF	TGTGCCAGCAGCCCCCAGGGGGGAGGTACTCAGCCCCAGCATTTT
TRBV5-1	-	TRBJ2-7	-	CASSSQSYEQYF	TGCGCCAGCAGCTCTCAATCCTACGAGCAGTACTTC
TRBV7-3	TRBD1	TRBJ2-7	few	CARGGTGRHESYEQYF	TGTGCCAGAGGGGGGACAGGGCGACACGAGTCCTACGAGCAGTACTTC
TRBV7-9	-	TRBJ1-1	-	CASRPGGATWNTEAFF	TGTGCCAGCAGACCTGGTGGGGCCACTTGGAACACTGAAGCTTTCTTT
TRBV15	-	TRBJ2-1	-	CATSHPGSSYNEQFF	TGTGCCACCAGCCACCCCGGAAGCTCCTACAATGAGCAGTTCTTC
TRBV20-1	-	TRBJ1-2	-	CSARVGVGYTF	TGCAGTGCTAGAGTTGGGGTGGGCTACACCTTC
TRBV30	-	TRBJ1-4	once	CAWSVGFRKLFF	TGTGCCTGGAGTGTAGGGTTCCGAAAACTGTTTTTT
TRBV7-9	TRBD1	TRBJ2-1	-	CASSLRGRSSYNEQFF	TGTGCCAGCAGCTTAAGGGGGCGAAGCTCCTACAATGAGCAGTTCTTC
TRBV7-7	-	TRBJ1-4	few	CATLRDEKLFF	TGTGCCACGCTCAGGGATGAAAAACTGTTTTTT
TRBV7-8	-	TRBJ2-3	-	CASSDRLVGTDTQYF	TGTGCCAGCTCTGACCGACTAGTGGGCACAGATACGCAGTATTTT
TRBV5-6	-	TRBJ1-1	-	CASSLGTATEAFF	TGTGCCAGCAGCTTGGGAACAGCCACTGAAGCTTTCTTT
TRBV5-6	TRBD1	TRBJ1-6	-	CASSGRQLRDRDSPLHF	TGTGCCAGCAGCGGCCGACAACTCCGGGACAGGGACTCACCCCTCCACTTT
TRBV7-2	-	TRBJ2-2	-	CASSSPLGRRTFGGELFF	TGTGCCAGCAGCTCACCCTTGGGGCGGCGAACCTTTGGGGGGGAGCTGTTTTTT
TRBV19	-	TRBJ2-3	once	CASSSDGPTDTQYF	TGTGCCAGTAGTTCGGACGGGCCCACAGATACGCAGTATTTT
TRBV28	-	TRBJ1-2	-	CASSSFLYGYTF	TGTGCCAGCAGTTCTTTCCTATATGGCTACACCTTC
TRBV5-6	-	TRBJ1-6	-	CASSPPNTGPPLHF	TGTGCCAGCAGCCCCCCTAATACAGGGCCACCCCTCCACTTT
TRBV2	-	TRBJ1-2	-	CASSENSYGYTF	TGTGCCAGCAGTGAAAACAGCTATGGCTACACCTTC
TRBV5-4	-	TRBJ1-2	-	CASSSPGGGGYGYTF	TGTGCCAGCAGCTCACCGGGGGGAGGCGGCTATGGCTACACCTTC